This TCR beta chain was recorded in a study of blood T cell repertoires in COVID-19. TCRdb keeps only in-frame clones here, not all; method: immunoSEQ multiplex PCR. The sample records approximately 160,000 clones, about 85% being singletons. Germline loops: CDR1 SEHNR, CDR2 FQNEAQ (reference sequence). The CDR3 is 15 residues long. Deletions cut 3 bases from V and 1 base from J, with 9 bases between. The source of this sequence is a woman aged 60-75 years with COVID-19, enrolled during active disease. The source material was peripheral blood. The chain links TRBV7-9 to TRBJ2-2; possible D gene TRBD2, 5 bases. CDR3 bases: TGTGCCAGCAGCTTGGCCCGGGGGAACACCGGGGAGCTGTTTTTT. Amino acid sequence: CASSLARGNTGELFF.